This is a list of T cell receptor beta chains from one sample in a study of beta chain features in type 1 diabetes. Method: immunoSEQ multiplex PCR; TCRdb's copy keeps in-frame clones and lacks some. The data show roughly 150,000 clones, with 9% to 10% seen just once and 0.7% held by the top ten. The sample comprised central memory CD4+ T cells from blood. These receptors were obtained from a woman aged 25 to 39 with type 1 diabetes. Each CDR3 is given with its conserved first and last residue. Fields, in order: J gene, V gene, CDR3 protein.

TRBJ2-3,TRBV6-6,CASSYAGVISDTQYF
TRBJ2-7,TRBV7-8,CASSWARDRSYEQYF
TRBJ2-3,TRBV5-6,CASSSRYGRDTDTQYF
TRBJ2-3,TRBV5-1,CASSLVPTSTDTQYF
TRBJ2-3,TRBV7-9,CASTLAGGLSTDTQYF
TRBJ2-1,TRBV9,CASSAGGTSGYNEQFF
TRBJ2-7,TRBV10-3,CAATGTVNSYEQYF
TRBJ2-7,TRBV9,CASSVEAGSSYEQYF
TRBJ2-1,TRBV29-1,CSVDGTGVYNEQFF
TRBJ1-1,TRBV7-6,CASSFDSMNTEAFF
TRBJ2-7,TRBV6-5,CASSYRSGPYEQYF
TRBJ2-7,TRBV7-6,CASSLQGQGYEQYF
TRBJ2-5,TRBV4-2,CASSQDWGTSQETQYF
TRBJ1-2,TRBV7-2,CASSQQGNGYTF
TRBJ2-3,TRBV7-2,CASSPTGQRTDTQYF
TRBJ2-1,TRBV30,CAWSSGPLYNEQFF
TRBJ1-2,TRBV30,CAWSPLGGEYGYTF
TRBJ2-3,TRBV27,CASSSTSGNTDTQYF
TRBJ2-5,TRBV7-9,CASSYSQETQYF
TRBJ2-3,TRBV7-3,CASSSQGSDTQYF
TRBJ2-2,TRBV2,CASNLESYGELFF
TRBJ2-5,TRBV5-6,CASSFVAEETQYF
TRBJ1-1,TRBV28,CASSLSSGTANTEAFF
TRBJ2-1,TRBV15,CATSRDEESYNEQFF
TRBJ1-1,TRBV30,CAWSVQGVEAFF
TRBJ2-3,TRBV5-1,CASSPGLAGARTDTQYF
TRBJ1-1,TRBV9,CASSVEANTEAFF
TRBJ1-5,TRBV30,CAWTLAQGTGTDQPQHF
TRBJ2-5,TRBV6-5,CASSGGQETQYF
TRBJ2-5,TRBV7-9,CASSLGTAQETQYF
TRBJ2-1,TRBV5-4,CASRPGLVSYNEQFF
TRBJ2-7,TRBV29-1,CSAQGTILGEQYF
TRBJ1-1,TRBV19,CASSRAQGANTEAFF
TRBJ2-7,TRBV5-4,CASTPAGGIYEQYF
TRBJ2-2,TRBV7-9,CASSLEGPNTGELFF
TRBJ1-1,TRBV18,CASSEGASKDTEAFF
TRBJ2-1,TRBV11-2,CASSLAGTSGGEEQFF
TRBJ2-3,TRBV9,CASSLQTQVEVTQYF
TRBJ2-7,TRBV4-2,CASTEKHSGHYEQYF
TRBJ2-7,TRBV2,CASRAEDRDIYEQYF
TRBJ2-4,TRBV6-1,CATTTEPLAKNIQYF
TRBJ2-7,TRBV5-1,CASSLASDEQYF
TRBJ2-5,TRBV30,CAWSGWTNQETQYF
TRBJ2-3,TRBV9,CASSEYNTDTQYF
TRBJ2-1,TRBV7-3,CASSPDRDLYNEQFF
TRBJ1-2,TRBV7-9,CASSLNNPTGPLHYGYTF
TRBJ1-2,TRBV28,CASSPQGTLHFGYTF
TRBJ2-2,TRBV28,CASSWGPGELFF
TRBJ2-5,TRBV4-2,CASSFHGTSGSRSETQYF
TRBJ2-1,TRBV18,CASSQLAGKYNEQFF
TRBJ2-3,TRBV30,CAWSVGGLGDTQYF
TRBJ2-2,TRBV9,CASSVRTRGVGELFF
TRBJ1-2,TRBV19,CASRRDANYGYTF
TRBJ2-5,TRBV15,CATSRSTGTSGGETQYF
TRBJ2-1,TRBV30,CAWSWEGEQFF
TRBJ2-1,TRBV15,CATSSGLAGGKEQFF
TRBJ2-7,TRBV5-1,CASSGDRGQYF
TRBJ2-3,TRBV27,CASSKTTGTDTQYF
TRBJ1-1,TRBV29-1,CSVWGGPEAFF
TRBJ2-7,TRBV7-8,CASSPTGTPYEQYF